The rows below give T cell receptor beta chains drawn from one sample of a study of shared clonotypes between healthy human individuals. Here immunoSEQ multiplex PCR was the method, and the copy in TCRdb shows in-frame clones only, minus some. The sample consists of around 600,000 clones, roughly 98% of them appearing once. The sequencing sample was made of naive CD8+ T cells sorted from blood. These receptor sequences come from a young man in good health. Each CDR3 is given with its conserved first and last residue. D genes are given only for firm matches. Clone sizes are given selectively: once, few, many, or a class where the clone is expanded.

>-|TRBV20-1|TRBJ2-7|-|10
CSAKGYEQYF
TGCAGTGCGAAGGGCTACGAGCAGTACTTC
>-|TRBV29-1|TRBJ2-2|TRBD2|15
CSVGLAGGHTGELFF
TGCAGCGTGGGACTAGCGGGAGGACACACCGGGGAGCTGTTTTTT
>-|TRBV29-1|TRBJ2-7|TRBD2|13
CSVELADSYEQYF
TGCAGCGTTGAGCTAGCGGACTCCTACGAGCAGTACTTC
>-|TRBV18|TRBJ1-2|-|13
CASSRKPLYGYTF
TGTGCCAGCTCACGTAAGCCCTTATATGGCTACACCTTC
>once|TRBV10-3|TRBJ2-1|-|13
CAISESQANEQFF
TGTGCCATCAGTGAGTCTCAAGCCAATGAGCAGTTCTTC
>-|TRBV19|TRBJ2-1|TRBD2|14
CASSAGRAWDEQFF
TGTGCCAGTAGTGCCGGGAGGGCCTGGGATGAGCAGTTCTTC
>-|TRBV6-5|TRBJ2-7|-|15
CASRFVGGTSYEQYF
TGTGCCAGCAGATTCGTTGGGGGGACCTCCTACGAGCAGTACTTC
>-|TRBV2|TRBJ2-3|-|15
CAIKQSGKSTDTQYF
TGTGCCATAAAACAGTCGGGAAAGAGCACAGATACGCAGTATTTT
>-|TRBV4-1|TRBJ2-1|-|15
CASTRTTNSYNEQFF
TGCGCCAGCACCAGGACGACCAACTCCTACAATGAGCAGTTCTTC
>-|TRBV7-2|TRBJ2-1|-|15
CASSQMPPGYNEQFF
TGTGCCAGCAGCCAAATGCCGCCAGGATACAATGAGCAGTTCTTC
>-|TRBV29-1|TRBJ2-2|TRBD1|16
CSVEIRDRVYTGELFF
TGCAGCGTTGAGATCCGCGACAGGGTGTACACCGGGGAGCTGTTTTTT
>-|TRBV27|TRBJ2-7|-|13
CASSKGYPGEQYF
TGTGCCAGCAGTAAAGGTTATCCGGGCGAGCAGTACTTC
>-|TRBV28|TRBJ1-5|TRBD1|15
CASSPRGRGNQPQHF
TGTGCCAGCAGTCCCAGGGGGCGTGGGAATCAGCCCCAGCATTTT
>-|TRBV27|TRBJ2-1|TRBD1|15
CASRPQGASYNEQFF
TGTGCCAGCAGACCACAGGGGGCTTCCTACAATGAGCAGTTCTTC
>-|TRBV25-1|TRBJ2-5|TRBD2|18
CASSELGKASGSPETQYF
TGTGCCAGCAGTGAATTAGGGAAGGCTAGCGGGAGCCCAGAGACCCAGTACTTC
>once|TRBV9|TRBJ2-5|TRBD2|17
CASSAGETTSGRETQYF
TGTGCCAGCAGCGCAGGAGAGACAACTAGCGGGAGAGAGACCCAGTACTTC
>-|TRBV7-9|TRBJ2-7|-|13
CASSSGSSYEQYF
TGTGCCAGCAGCTCAGGGAGCTCCTACGAGCAGTACTTC
>-|TRBV5-1|TRBJ2-2|-|13
CASSLAGTGELFF
TGCGCCAGCAGCTTGGCGGGGACCGGGGAGCTGTTTTTT
>-|TRBV10-1|TRBJ2-1|-|16
CASSESTGTRVNEQFF
TGCGCCAGCAGTGAGTCTACCGGGACCAGGGTTAATGAGCAGTTCTTC
>-|TRBV29-1|TRBJ2-1|TRBD2|16
CSVEAGLAGGRNEQFF
TGCAGCGTTGAAGCGGGACTAGCGGGAGGGCGGAATGAGCAGTTCTTC
>-|TRBV28|TRBJ2-5|-|12
CASNGYQETQYF
TGTGCCAGCAATGGGTACCAAGAGACCCAGTACTTC
>-|TRBV7-9|TRBJ1-1|-|15
CASRSLDRSNTEAFF
TGTGCCAGCAGATCCCTCGACAGATCGAACACTGAAGCTTTCTTT
>-|TRBV4-1|TRBJ2-7|-|14
CASSRDGSSYEQYF
TGCGCCAGCAGCCGGGACGGGAGCTCCTACGAGCAGTACTTC
>-|TRBV6-1|TRBJ2-7|-|13
CASSDGGFYEQYF
TGTGCCAGCAGTGACGGAGGGTTCTACGAGCAGTACTTC
>-|TRBV16|TRBJ2-1|-|13
CASSQYTGREQFF
TGTGCCAGCAGCCAATATACGGGACGGGAGCAGTTCTTC
>-|TRBV4-1|TRBJ1-4|TRBD1|14
CASSLTGVNEKLFF
TGCGCCAGCAGCCTGACAGGGGTAAATGAAAAACTGTTTTTT
>few|TRBV4-3|TRBJ2-6|-|17
CASSQDNGVSGANVLTF
TGCGCCAGCAGCCAAGATAATGGTGTCTCTGGGGCCAACGTCCTGACTTTC
>-|TRBV11-2|TRBJ2-1|-|12
CASSLASNEQFF
TGTGCCAGCAGCTTAGCGTCCAATGAGCAGTTCTTC
>-|TRBV7-9|TRBJ1-3|-|10
CASVGNTIYF
TGTGCCAGCGTCGGAAACACCATATATTTT